One and the same sample provided the 14 T cell receptor beta chains below, sequenced in a study of blood T cell repertoires in COVID-19. Using immunoSEQ multiplex PCR, the repertoire was profiled, and TCRdb retains in-frame clones only, with some absent. The top ten clones hold 20% of a sample with 210,000 or so clones, 80% to 85% of them seen once. The specimen was peripheral blood. Every receptor here comes from a human donor in a cohort sampled during active COVID-19.

The chain combines TRBV28 with TRBJ2-2; TRBD1 matches 12 bases. This CDR3 region has 16 residues. Germline V gives CDR1 MDHEN, CDR2 SYDVKM. V shed 3 bases, J shed 3 bases, and the junction held 2 bases outside the gene matches. CDR3 residues: CASSFGTGGYTGELFF. For the CDR3, the DNA is TGTGCCAGCAGTTTCGGGACAGGGGGCTACACCGGGGAGCTGTTTTTT.

This clone was recorded a few times. The chain recombines TRBV7-9 with TRBJ1-4, with 9 bases aligning to TRBD1. In germline, CDR1 is SEHNR, CDR2 FQNEAQ (reference sequence). The CDR3 extends over 15 amino acids. After removal of 3 bases from V and 5 bases from J, the junction contained 4 bases not matched to a gene. CDR3 in amino acids: CASSFPGTGNEKLFF. Written as DNA, the CDR3 is TGTGCCAGCAGCTTCCCCGGGACAGGGAATGAAAAACTGTTTTTT.

V gene TRBV6-5 combines with J gene TRBJ2-1, with D possibly being TRBD1 (6 bases). Trimming shortened V by 8 bases and J by 4 bases, and 12 bases separated the two germline ends. This CDR3 is 13 amino acids long. Looked up from germline, CDR1 is MNHEY and CDR2 is SVGAGI. The CDR3 spells CASVPGAYNEQFF. Here the CDR3 DNA reads TGTGCCAGCGTCCCAGGGGCATACAATGAGCAGTTCTTC.

Here the CDR3 DNA reads TGTGCCTGGAGTGTACTACGGTGGAACACTGAAGCTTTCTTT. It translates to CAWSVLRWNTEAFF. The chain employs TRBV30 and TRBJ1-1; D ambiguous. Trimming removed 0 bases at V and 1 base at J, with 9 bases between. Germline lookup yields CDR1 GTSNPN and CDR2 SVGIG (reference sequence). The CDR3 extends over 14 amino acids.

This clone occurred a few times. The rearrangement uses TRBV20-1 and TRBJ1-3, with D possibly TRBD1 on 6 matching bases. CDR3 size: 13 residues. Germline-derived CDR1 and CDR2 are DFQATT and SNEGSKA (reference sequence). The V and J ends lost 3 bases and 2 bases respectively, with 8 bases between them. The CDR3 sequence is CSASQGPGNTIYF. The CDR3 DNA reads TGCAGTGCTAGTCAGGGGCCTGGAAACACCATATATTTT.

V is TRBV7-6 and J is TRBJ1-2, with D possibly being TRBD1 (6 bases). Per the germline V gene, CDR1 is SGHVS and CDR2 is FNYEAQ. The CDR3 consists of 13 residues. V lost 1 base and J 8 bases, leaving 11 bases between the germline ends. CDR3 amino acids: CASSLGQGSGYTF. CDR3 coding DNA: TGTGCCAGCAGCTTAGGCCAGGGGAGCGGCTACACCTTC.

The chain is built from TRBV25-1 and TRBJ2-2, with 8 bases aligning to TRBD2. Germline CDR1 MGHDK, CDR2 SYGVNS. The CDR3 runs to 15 residues. J was trimmed by 7 bases and V by 6 bases; bases with no gene match: 10. The CDR3 region is CASSISGTRVGELFF. CDR3 nucleotide sequence: TGTGCCAGCAGCATCTCCGGGACTAGAGTCGGGGAGCTGTTTTTT.

The chain links TRBV21-1 to TRBJ1-1. TRBV21-1 has pseudogene status. CDR3 size: 15 residues. CDR3 sequence reads: CASSRGRSSWREAFF. The CDR3 coding sequence is TGTGCCAGCAGCCGTGGGAGGAGCTCTTGGCGTGAAGCTTTCTTT.

This clone has a single count. This chain links TRBV5-5 with TRBJ1-2; D gene ambiguous. The CDR3 has 12 amino acids. Looked up from germline, CDR1 is SGHKS and CDR2 is YYEKEE (reference sequence). Trimming left V 3 bases short and J 7 bases short, with 10 bases between. The CDR3 region is CASSSVMFGYTF. The CDR3 bases are TGTGCCAGCAGCTCGGTGATGTTTGGCTACACCTTC.

There are a few counts of this clone. The CDR3: CASGATANTEAFF. CDR3 DNA: TGTGCCAGTGGCGCTACAGCGAACACTGAAGCTTTCTTT. The rearrangement uses TRBV19 and TRBJ1-1, with D unresolved. V gave up 8 bases and J gave up 1 base, with 11 bases separating them. This CDR3 has 13 amino acids. Germline loops: CDR1 LNHDA, CDR2 SQIVND (reference sequence).

The chain is built from TRBV6-1 and TRBJ1-2; no clear D gene. Trimming cost V 3 bases and J 5 bases, with 13 bases left between them. CDR1 MNHNS and CDR2 SASEGT come from the germline V gene. This CDR3 contains 14 residues. The CDR3 DNA follows: TGTGCCAGCAGTGAGAGGGTTGAAGCATATGGCTACACCTTC. Protein sequence: CASSERVEAYGYTF.

The chain carries TRBV3-1 (or the pseudogene TRBV3-2) and TRBJ2-5; 8 nucleotides line up with TRBD1. The CDR3 is 15 amino acids. Germline lookup yields CDR1 LGHDT and CDR2 YNNKEL (reference sequence). V was clipped by 0 bases and J by 7 bases; unmatched bases: 7. The CDR3 loop is CASSQEAHRGSTQYF. The CDR3 region has the DNA TGTGCCAGCAGCCAAGAAGCGCACAGGGGGTCGACCCAGTACTTC.

The chain joins TRBV5-1 to TRBJ2-3, with TRBD1 matching 7 bases. Germline V gene sequence: CDR1 SGHRS, CDR2 YFSETQ. Germline trimming cut 3 bases from V and 5 bases from J; bases unmatched to any gene: 9. This CDR3 comprises 15 residues. The CDR3 nucleotides read TGCGCCAGCAGCTCAGACAGGGCTGATTTAGATACGCAGTATTTT. This encodes CASSSDRADLDTQYF.

This clone was seen more than once but under ten times. The gene calls are TRBV7-9 and TRBJ2-7, with D perhaps TRBD1 (5 bases). The germline gives CDR1 SEHNR, CDR2 FQNEAQ (reference sequence). The CDR3 spans 14 residues. Trimming pared 0 bases from V and 4 bases from J, leaving 10 bases between. Here the CDR3 reads CASSLAHRPYEQYV. The CDR3 DNA reads TGTGCCAGCAGCTTAGCTCACAGGCCTTACGAGCAGTACGTC.